A single sample is the source of the 18 T cell receptor beta chains below, sequenced in a study of siplizumab effects on memory and regulatory T cells. Generated by immunoSEQ multiplex PCR, the TCRdb table keeps only in-frame clones and is missing some. The data hold 100,000 to 110,000 clones, with about 95% observed a single time. Sequenced material: non-Treg CD4+ T cells sorted from blood. All receptors derive from a human donor in good health.

This clone was detected only once. The rearrangement joins TRBV29-1 to TRBJ2-7; 13 nucleotides match TRBD2. Germline V lookup: CDR1 SQVTM, CDR2 ANQGSEA. The CDR3 has 15 residues. The V segment lost 6 bases and the J segment 6 bases; nucleotides outside the gene matches: 11. The CDR3 region is CSVGAGTSGTVEQYF. CDR3 nucleotide sequence: TGCAGCGTGGGGGCCGGGACTAGCGGGACGGTCGAGCAGTACTTC.

The V and J genes are TRBV18 and TRBJ2-7; D might be TRBD1 (6 bases). This CDR3 is 16 amino acids long. Germline CDR1 KGHSH, CDR2 LQKENI. V gave up 3 bases and J gave up 0 bases, with 15 bases separating them. The CDR3 loop reads CASSPQTRTASYEQYF. The CDR3 DNA reads TGTGCCAGCTCACCGCAGACACGGACAGCCTCCTACGAGCAGTACTTC. Variable domain in full (rest from reference TRBV18 and TRBJ2-7): NAGVMQNPRHLVRRRGQEARLRCSPMKGHSHVYWYRQLPEEGLKFMVYLQKENIIDESGMPKERFSAEFPKEGPSILRIQQVVRGDSAAYFCASSPQTRTASYEQYFGPGTRLTVT.

The chain joins TRBV12-2 to TRBJ2-7; the table's D gene call, TRBD1, was not cross checked with the DNA. TRBV12-2 is a known pseudogene. This CDR3 spans 19 amino acids. The CDR3 bases are TGTGCAAGTCGCTTAGGGCTAATGGGTGGAGAAGGGGGATCCTACGAGCAGTACTTC. It encodes CASRLGLMGGEGGSYEQYF.

This clone has only a few counts. This sequence joins TRBV4-2 and TRBJ1-2; unclear D gene. Trimming pared 0 bases from V and 4 bases from J, leaving 6 bases between. Germline lookup yields CDR1 LGHNA and CDR2 YNFKEQ. There are 13 residues in the CDR3. The CDR3, as DNA: TGTGCCAGCAGCCAAGAACAGAGCTATGGCTACACCTTC. Protein: CASSQEQSYGYTF.

This chain joins TRBV6-1 and TRBJ1-5; TRBD1 aligns across 11 bases. Germline CDR1 and CDR2: MNHNS and SASEGT. V trimming: 1 base; J trimming: 4 bases; junction bases outside the gene matches: 6. This CDR3 comprises 17 residues. The CDR3 loop reads CASSEGRTGGLNQPQHF. CDR3 nucleotides: TGTGCCAGCAGTGAAGGTCGGACAGGGGGCCTAAATCAGCCCCAGCATTTT.

This chain links TRBV6-5 with TRBJ2-1; 11 nucleotides align to TRBD2. The CDR3 extends over 15 amino acids. Germline CDR1 reads MNHEY; CDR2 reads SVGAGI. V dropped 7 bases and J dropped 7; count of bases not matched to a gene: 9. CDR3 bases: TGTGCCAGCAATAGCGGGAGGGTACGTGGGAATGAGCAGTTCTTC. Its translation is CASNSGRVRGNEQFF.

The chain is built from TRBV6-5 and TRBJ1-1; no clear D gene. This CDR3 spans 15 amino acids. The V gene lost 0 bases and the J gene lost 4 bases, with 12 bases spanning the gap. The V gene's germline CDR1 is MNHEY and CDR2 SVGAGI. CDR3 amino acids: CASSYSRTVATEAFF. CDR3 sequence (DNA): TGTGCCAGCAGTTACTCGAGAACAGTTGCCACTGAAGCTTTCTTT.

This chain joins TRBV5-5 and TRBJ2-7, with D tentatively TRBD1 or TRBD2 (5 bases each). V was shortened by 5 bases and J by 4 bases, with 13 bases between the two germline ends. This CDR3 contains 13 residues. Germline V gene lookup returns CDR1 SGHKS and CDR2 YYEKEE (reference sequence). CDR3 sequence (DNA): TGTGCCAGCAGGGGGACGGGAAATTACGAGCAGTACTTC. This translates into CASRGTGNYEQYF.

The chain joins TRBV6-5 to TRBJ2-7; D ambiguous. CDR1 and CDR2 from the germline V gene are MNHEY and SVGAGI. This CDR3 is 14 amino acids long. V lost 2 bases to trimming and J lost 0 bases, with 8 bases between them. The CDR3 loop reads CASSYSRSSYEQYF. CDR3 nucleotide sequence: TGTGCCAGCAGTTACAGCCGCAGCTCCTACGAGCAGTACTTC.

This chain joins TRBV15 and TRBJ2-3; D is undetermined. CDR3 size: 14 residues. Per germline, CDR1 LNHNV and CDR2 YYDKDF (reference sequence). The V and J ends lost 1 base and 2 bases respectively, with 7 bases between them. CDR3 in amino acids: CATSRVHNTDTQYF. Here the CDR3 DNA reads TGTGCCACCAGCAGAGTACACAACACAGATACGCAGTATTTT.

This sequence joins TRBV11-2 and TRBJ2-7; D possibly matches TRBD1 or TRBD2 (6 bases each). Per the germline V gene, CDR1 is SGHAT and CDR2 is FQNNGV. This CDR3 has 14 residues. V shed 5 bases and J shed 7 bases, with 18 bases lying between them. CDR3 in amino acids: CASSAAMEGGEQYF. The CDR3 DNA follows: TGTGCCAGCAGCGCCGCAATGGAGGGGGGTGAGCAGTACTTC.

J is TRBJ1-2 and V is TRBV4-2; tentative D call: TRBD1 (5 bases). CDR3 length equals 13 residues. CDR1 and CDR2 from the germline V gene are LGHNA and YNFKEQ. The germline V and J ends were trimmed by 0 bases and 6 bases, with 8 bases remaining between them. This CDR3 is CASSQDEGDGYTF. The CDR3 nucleotides are TGTGCCAGCAGCCAAGATGAAGGGGATGGCTACACCTTC.

This chain uses TRBV4-1 with TRBJ2-4; possible D gene TRBD1, 8 bases. V was cut by 0 bases and J by 1 base, with 28 bases left in between. Per germline, CDR1 MGHRA and CDR2 YSYEKL. The CDR3 runs to 22 residues. This chain's CDR3 is CASSQDRAVGQGGMRAKNIQYF. CDR3 DNA: TGCGCCAGCAGCCAAGATCGGGCAGTAGGACAGGGAGGGATGCGCGCCAAAAACATTCAGTACTTC.

This clone was recorded only once. The chain combines TRBV29-1 with TRBJ2-1; 15 positions agree with TRBD2. The CDR3 consists of 21 residues. Germline V gene sequence: CDR1 SQVTM, CDR2 ANQGSEA. Trimming cost V 1 base and J 9 bases; bases outside gene matches: 22. CDR3 protein: CSVEAWGTSGRRGQGRAEQFF. CDR3 nucleotide sequence: TGCAGCGTTGAAGCGTGGGGGACTAGCGGGAGGCGCGGCCAAGGGCGGGCTGAGCAGTTCTTC.

The rearrangement uses TRBV12-1 and TRBJ2-2. TRBV12-1 is an annotated pseudogene. The CDR3 loop spans 14 amino acids. The CDR3: CASSFGRNTGELFF. The CDR3 coding sequence is TGTGCCAGCAGCTTTGGCCGGAACACCGGGGAGCTGTTTTTT.

This clone was seen once. The chain couples TRBV7-2 to TRBJ2-1; D is uncertain. Germline CDR1 reads SGHTA; CDR2 reads FQGNSA. Trimming left V 5 bases short and J 4 bases short, with 6 bases between. The CDR3 covers 12 residues. For the CDR3, the DNA is TGTGCCAGCAGCGGGCAGTACAATGAGCAGTTCTTC. Its translation: CASSGQYNEQFF.

This clone was seen a single time. The rearrangement links TRBV5-1 to TRBJ1-3, with 8 bases identical to TRBD1. V lost 0 bases and J lost 4; bases outside the gene matches: 6. The CDR3 runs to 16 residues. Germline lookup yields CDR1 SGHRS and CDR2 YFSETQ. This CDR3 is CASSLASQGDGNTIYF. The CDR3 bases are TGCGCCAGCAGCTTGGCCTCACAGGGGGACGGAAACACCATATATTTT.

The chain links TRBV15 to TRBJ2-1; tentatively, D is TRBD2 (6 bases). V was shortened by 0 bases and J by 8 bases, with 14 bases between the two germline ends. The CDR3 sequence is 15 residues long. Germline CDR1 reads LNHNV; CDR2 reads YYDKDF (reference sequence). Written as DNA, the CDR3 is TGTGCCACCAGCAGAGATCGGGGACTCCGCGATGAGCAGTTCTTC. This codes for CATSRDRGLRDEQFF.